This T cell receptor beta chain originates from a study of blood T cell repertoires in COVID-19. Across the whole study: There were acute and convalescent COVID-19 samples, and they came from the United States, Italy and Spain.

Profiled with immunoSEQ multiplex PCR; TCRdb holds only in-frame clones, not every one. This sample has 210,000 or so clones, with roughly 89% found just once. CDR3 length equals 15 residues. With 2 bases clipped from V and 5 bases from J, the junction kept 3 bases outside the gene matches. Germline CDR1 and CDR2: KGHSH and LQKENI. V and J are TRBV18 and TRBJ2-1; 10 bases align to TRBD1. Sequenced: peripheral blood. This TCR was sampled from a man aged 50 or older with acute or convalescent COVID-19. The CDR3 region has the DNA TGTGCCAGCTCACCAGGGACAGGGGTGCACAATGAGCAGTTCTTC. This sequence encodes CASSPGTGVHNEQFF.